Listed here is a single T cell receptor beta chain. The antigen is unknown. This entry is derived from a study of T cell repertoires in cytomegalovirus infection. The CDR3 has 15 amino acids. The germline V and J ends were trimmed by 0 bases and 4 bases, with 10 bases remaining between them. The germline V gene encodes CDR1 SEHNR and CDR2 FQNEAQ (reference sequence). MiXCR, run by TCRdb on the reads, gives a single entry per CDR3 protein. Here the sample spans fewer than 1,000,000 distinct CDR3 sequences, 30% to 40% being singletons. Notes on the study in general: The ex vivo response showed dominance by HLA-C-restricted CMV-specific TCR beta clonotypes.

The chain combines TRBV7-9 with TRBJ1-5; a possible D gene is TRBD1 (5 bases). The sample consisted of cultured CD8+ T cells from PBMCs, taken from culture after CMV antigen stimulation. This TCR derives from a human donor in good health (CMV status not recorded). Some clones in this sample may be carry-over from other donors' samples. The CDR3 is CASSLADRPNQPQHF. The CDR3 nucleotides are TGTGCCAGCAGCTTAGCCGACAGACCTAATCAGCCCCAGCATTTT.